The 28 T cell receptor beta chains below come from one sample, sequenced in a study of cytomegalovirus exposure and HLA in healthy donors. The repertoire was sequenced with immunoSEQ multiplex PCR; TCRdb's copy has only in-frame clones and lacks some. The sample has roughly 100,000 clones; approximately 94% are singletons. Specimen: PBMCs. All receptors come from a woman under 30 in good health and CMV-seronegative.

In its sample, this clone was seen once. The rearrangement uses TRBV19 and TRBJ2-1; 7 nucleotides line up with TRBD2. CDR1 is LNHDA and CDR2 is SQIVND in the germline V gene (reference sequence). This CDR3 is built from 13 residues. V lost 11 bases, J lost 8 bases, and 12 bases stayed unmatched. CDR3 in amino acids: CAGGGSTLDEQFF. The CDR3 nucleotides read TGTGCCGGGGGGGGGTCTACTCTCGATGAGCAGTTCTTC. The complete variable domain, with remaining parts taken from reference TRBV19 and TRBJ2-1, reads DGGITQSPKYLFRKEGQNVTLSCEQNLNHDAMYWYRQDPGQGLRLIYYSQIVNDFQKGDIAEGYSVSREKKESFPLTVTSAQKNPTAFYLCAGGGSTLDEQFFGPGTRLTVL.

The gene calls are TRBV27 and TRBJ1-6; D is possibly TRBD1 (6 bases). Germline V gene data show CDR1 as MNHEY and CDR2 as SMNVEV (reference sequence). With 0 bases removed from V and 10 bases from J, the gap between germline ends came to 13 bases. The CDR3 length is 15 residues. Here the CDR3 DNA reads TGTGCCAGCAGTTTATCGAGCGTAGGGGGATCACCCCTCCACTTT. It specifies CASSLSSVGGSPLHF.

The chain links TRBV18 to TRBJ2-1; no clear D gene. This CDR3 has 14 residues. Trimming removed 2 bases at V and 0 bases at J, with 5 bases between. Germline-derived CDR1 and CDR2 are KGHSH and LQKENI. The CDR3 here is CASSPGSSYNEQFF. CDR3 bases: TGTGCCAGCTCACCAGGTAGCTCCTACAATGAGCAGTTCTTC.

This chain joins TRBV6-5 and TRBJ2-3; no firm D call. This CDR3 is built from 14 residues. Germline V gene sequence: CDR1 MNHEY, CDR2 SVGAGI. V lost 0 bases and J lost 5, with 9 bases in between. The CDR3 nucleotides are TGTGCCAGCAGTTACTCGAAACTTCTAGATACGCAGTATTTT. Amino acids: CASSYSKLLDTQYF.

The chain combines TRBV27 with TRBJ1-1, with 9 bases fitting TRBD1. V dropped 6 bases and J dropped 2; count of bases not matched to a gene: 13. This CDR3 contains 17 residues. Germline CDR1 MNHEY, CDR2 SMNVEV (reference sequence). The CDR3 sequence is CASSRAGTGIINTEAFF. The CDR3 DNA sequence: TGTGCCAGCAGCAGGGCAGGGACAGGGATCATCAACACTGAAGCTTTCTTT.

The table lists this clone with a count of one. The V call is TRBV7-6, the J call TRBJ2-5; D is undetermined. The CDR3 is 14 amino acids. The V and J ends lost 1 base and 0 bases respectively, with 6 bases between them. CDR1 SGHVS and CDR2 FNYEAQ come from the germline V gene. The CDR3 nucleotides are TGTGCCAGCAGCTTAGGAGTCTACCAAGAGACCCAGTACTTC. This gives the protein CASSLGVYQETQYF. Looking up the rest from reference TRBV7-6 and TRBJ2-5 gives the full variable domain: GAGVSQSPRYKVTKRGQDVALRCDPISGHVSLYWYRQALGQGPEFLTYFNYEAQQDKSGLPNDRFSAERPEGSISTLTIQRTEQRDSAMYRCASSLGVYQETQYFGPGTRLLVL.

V and J are TRBV7-2 and TRBJ1-2, with 8 positions matching TRBD1. Germline loops: CDR1 SGHTA, CDR2 FQGNSA. CDR3 length equals 17 residues. V trimming: 5 bases; J trimming: 5 bases; junction bases outside the gene matches: 16. Here the CDR3 reads CASSETRFPGQDYGYTF. The CDR3, as DNA: TGTGCCAGCAGCGAAACGAGATTCCCGGGACAGGATTATGGCTACACCTTC.

The chain carries TRBV10-2 and TRBJ2-2; a possible D gene is TRBD2 (5 bases). The CDR3 totals 15 residues. Germline loops: CDR1 WSHSY, CDR2 SAAADI. Trimming shortened V by 5 bases and J by 4 bases, and 14 bases separated the two germline ends. CDR3 DNA: TGCGCCAGCAGTACCCGATTCCGGGGCACCGGGGAGCTGTTTTTT. Translated: CASSTRFRGTGELFF.

This rearrangement joins TRBV18 to TRBJ2-7; 10 bases are shared with TRBD2. Germline CDR1 reads KGHSH; CDR2 reads LQKENI. V lost 1 base and J lost 4; bases outside the gene matches: 10. The CDR3 has 17 residues. The CDR3 spells CASSPLAGGRSAYEQYF. For the CDR3, the DNA is TGTGCCAGCTCACCACTAGCGGGAGGCCGATCGGCGTACGAGCAGTACTTC.

The rearrangement links TRBV15 to TRBJ2-7; the D gene is possibly TRBD2 (6 bases). The CDR3 covers 13 residues. Trimming pared 4 bases from V and 1 base from J, leaving 8 bases between. Germline CDR1 reads LNHNV; CDR2 reads YYDKDF (reference sequence). The CDR3 bases are TGTGCCACCAGCAACGGGGGTTCCTACGAGCAGTACTTC. Its translation is CATSNGGSYEQYF.

The chain recombines TRBV7-9 with TRBJ1-1; D possibly corresponds to TRBD1 (5 bases). This CDR3 has 13 residues. CDR1 is SEHNR, CDR2 FQNEAQ, per germline (reference sequence). V dropped 1 base and J dropped 8 bases, with 11 bases sitting between them. CDR3 DNA sequence: TGTGCCAGCAGCTTAGGAGACAGTCGCGAAGCTTTCTTT. Its protein product is CASSLGDSREAFF.

This clone has only one observation. The V gene is TRBV5-4, the J gene TRBJ2-7, with D perhaps matching TRBD1 (5 bases). The CDR3 sequence is 14 residues long. V was pared by 0 bases and J by 5 bases, with 12 bases between. Germline CDR1 SGHNT, CDR2 YYREEE (reference sequence). This CDR3 is CASSLVDSANEQYF. The DNA of the CDR3 is TGTGCCAGCAGCTTGGTAGACAGTGCCAACGAGCAGTACTTC.

The genes are TRBV10-3 and TRBJ2-5; no firm D call. Trimming cost V 3 bases and J 5 bases, with 10 bases left between them. This CDR3 region has 13 residues. Looked up from germline, CDR1 is ENHRY and CDR2 is SYGVKD. The CDR3 DNA follows: TGTGCCATCAGTGACATCTCCCGGGAGACCCAGTACTTC. Encoded protein: CAISDISRETQYF.

Concerning this clone: Just one base apart from a much larger clone, this may be a read error. The sample holds other DNA sequences that translate to the same CDR3. The V gene is TRBV2, the J gene TRBJ2-7, with a weak D call TRBD1 (6 bases). Trimming took off 6 bases at V and 3 bases at J, with 9 bases between the two ends. This CDR3 has 12 residues. Germline loops: CDR1 SNHLY, CDR2 FYNNEI. The CDR3 coding sequence is TGTGCCAGCAGCGCGGACAGCTACGAGCAGTACTTC. Protein sequence: CASSADSYEQYF. Combining the CDR3 with reference TRBV2 and TRBJ2-7 gives the whole variable domain EPEVTQTPSHQVTQMGQEVILRCVPISNHLYFYWYRQILGQKVEFLVSFYNNEISEKSEIFDDQFSVERPDGSNFTLKIRSTKLEDSAMYFCASSADSYEQYFGPGTRLTVT.

The chain joins TRBV19 to TRBJ2-3; 7 nucleotides agree with TRBD2. V lost 7 bases, J lost 0 bases, and 10 bases stayed unmatched. In germline, CDR1 is LNHDA, CDR2 SQIVND (reference sequence). This CDR3 is built from 16 residues. The CDR3 DNA reads TGTGCCAGTAACACATTAGCGGGCTCTAGCACAGATACGCAGTATTTT. This encodes CASNTLAGSSTDTQYF.

The chain is built from TRBV5-6 and TRBJ2-1; TRBD2 matches at 7 bases. The J segment lost 3 bases and the V segment lost 3 bases, leaving 9 bases of the junction unmatched. The germline V gene has CDR1 SGHDT and CDR2 YYEEEE. CDR3 length equals 16 residues. The CDR3 region has the DNA TGTGCCAGCAGCTATGAGGGAGCGGGAATCTACAATGAGCAGTTCTTC. This encodes CASSYEGAGIYNEQFF.

This clone was detected once. The CDR3 sequence is CASSPFLGPPYF. The DNA for the CDR3 is TGTGCCAGCAGTCCGTTCCTTGGCCCACCGTATTTT. This chain links TRBV27 with TRBJ2-3; D ambiguous. Germline V CDR1 and CDR2: MNHEY, SMNVEV (reference sequence). V was clipped by 5 bases and J by 14 bases, with 17 bases between them. The CDR3 is made up of 12 amino acids.

This chain uses TRBV2 with TRBJ1-2; weak D call: TRBD1 (6 bases). This CDR3 region has 14 residues. In germline, CDR1 is SNHLY, CDR2 FYNNEI. V lost 4 bases, J lost 1 base, and 10 bases lay in between. The CDR3 loop is CASSGTARNYGYTF. CDR3 DNA sequence: TGTGCCAGCAGTGGGACAGCCCGTAACTATGGCTACACCTTC.

The genes are TRBV7-2 and TRBJ2-7; TRBD2 matches 9 bases. Germline trimming cut 2 bases from V and 3 bases from J; bases unmatched to any gene: 5. The length of the CDR3 is 15 residues. CDR1 and CDR2 (germline): SGHTA, FQGNSA. CDR3 sequence: CASSLKRGGDYEQYF. The DNA for the CDR3 is TGTGCCAGCAGCTTAAAACGCGGGGGGGACTACGAGCAGTACTTC.

V is TRBV18 and J is TRBJ1-3, with no clear D. The CDR3 runs to 13 residues. CDR1 is KGHSH, CDR2 LQKENI, per germline. The V end was cut by 5 bases, the J end by 4 bases, with 9 bases between. The CDR3 protein is CASSSGVGNTIYF. CDR3 nucleotide sequence: TGTGCCAGCTCATCCGGTGTGGGAAACACCATATATTTT.

The sample holds one count of this clone. CDR3 residues: CASTKTTDPGETQYF. The DNA for the CDR3 is TGTGCCAGCACCAAGACAACAGACCCCGGCGAGACCCAGTACTTC. This chain connects TRBV5-4 to TRBJ2-5; unclear D gene. This CDR3 contains 15 residues. Per the germline V gene, CDR1 is SGHNT and CDR2 is YYREEE (reference sequence). Trimming stripped 6 bases from V and 5 bases from J, with 20 bases between.

V is TRBV2 and J is TRBJ2-7; 9 nucleotides agree with TRBD2. Germline CDR1 is SNHLY and CDR2 is FYNNEI. The ends lost 1 base at V and 2 bases at J; junction bases unmatched: 3. The CDR3 is 15 residues long. The DNA for the CDR3 is TGTGCCAGCAGTGAAGGGCTAGCGGGAACCTACGAGCAGTACTTC. Protein product: CASSEGLAGTYEQYF. Drawing the rest from reference TRBV2 and TRBJ2-7, the complete variable domain is EPEVTQTPSHQVTQMGQEVILRCVPISNHLYFYWYRQILGQKVEFLVSFYNNEISEKSEIFDDQFSVERPDGSNFTLKIRSTKLEDSAMYFCASSEGLAGTYEQYFGPGTRLTVT.

This chain connects TRBV5-8 to TRBJ1-2; D remains unclear. The CDR3 loop spans 16 amino acids. CDR1 and CDR2 from the germline V gene are SGHTS and YDEGEE. V lost 1 base and J lost 4, with 17 bases in between. This CDR3 reads CASSLRGSSLFYGYTF. The CDR3, as DNA: TGTGCCAGCAGCTTGCGGGGAAGTAGCCTCTTCTATGGCTACACCTTC.

The count of this clone is one. This chain connects TRBV18 to TRBJ2-7, with D perhaps TRBD1 (6 bases). V was trimmed by 3 bases and J by 2 bases, leaving 14 bases between them. The CDR3 spans 15 residues. Germline assignment: CDR1 KGHSH and CDR2 LQKENI. The CDR3 DNA reads TGTGCCAGCTCACCGCCAGGGGCGCAAACCTACGAGCAGTACTTC. Protein product: CASSPPGAQTYEQYF.

Notes on this clone: Other DNA sequences within the sample encode an identical CDR3. The chain has TRBV5-1 and TRBJ2-7; TRBD1 matches 9 bases. The germline V gene has CDR1 SGHRS and CDR2 YFSETQ. V shed 4 bases, J shed 0 bases, and the junction held 2 bases outside the gene matches. The CDR3 has 14 amino acids. The CDR3: CASSATGGSYEQYF. The CDR3 DNA follows: TGCGCCAGCAGCGCGACAGGGGGCTCCTACGAGCAGTACTTC.

This rearrangement joins TRBV5-4 to TRBJ1-1; 7 bases match TRBD1. CDR1 and CDR2 (germline): SGHNT, YYREEE (reference sequence). With V trimmed by 3 bases and J by 1 base, 3 bases remained unmatched. The CDR3 loop spans 14 amino acids. CDR3 protein: CASSSGGKNTEAFF. Written as DNA, the CDR3 is TGTGCCAGCAGCTCAGGGGGTAAGAACACTGAAGCTTTCTTT.

This rearrangement joins TRBV9 to TRBJ2-3, with D possibly TRBD2 on 5 matching bases. CDR1 is SGDLS, CDR2 YYNGEE, per germline. The CDR3 spans 16 residues. V was trimmed by 0 bases and J by 0 bases, leaving 11 bases between them. In DNA, the CDR3 is TGTGCCAGCAGCGTAGTTGGGCTAGCAAGCACAGATACGCAGTATTTT. This translates into CASSVVGLASTDTQYF.

The chain uses TRBV2 and TRBJ2-5; 9 positions agree with TRBD1. V lost 10 bases and J lost 5; bases outside the gene matches: 5. CDR1 and CDR2 (germline): SNHLY, FYNNEI. The CDR3 spans 12 residues. The CDR3 DNA is TGTGCCAAAGGACAGGGGCCGGAGACCCAGTACTTC. This codes for CAKGQGPETQYF. Looking up the rest from reference TRBV2 and TRBJ2-5 gives the full variable domain: EPEVTQTPSHQVTQMGQEVILRCVPISNHLYFYWYRQILGQKVEFLVSFYNNEISEKSEIFDDQFSVERPDGSNFTLKIRSTKLEDSAMYFCAKGQGPETQYFGPGTRLLVL.